The sequence of this T cell receptor beta chain was determined in a study of regulatory T cells in long-lasting Graves disease. Study results and limitations: TRBV28, TRBJ1-2 and TRBJ2-5 were segments that persistent disease favored.

Time point of the sample: newly diagnosed GD, antithyroid drugs for less than 3 months. Extracted PBMC RNA gave rise to the TCR library. The authors built TCR beta libraries using iRepertoire HTBI primers and Arm-PCR of CDR3 regions. From the multiplex PCR reads, TCRdb called clonotypes with MiXCR, one entry per CDR3 protein. Among around 250,000 distinct CDR3 sequences listed, 20% were seen once. As regards this clonotype: Its antigen remains unknown.

The CDR3 sequence is 16 residues long. Germline CDR1 and CDR2: LGHDT and YNNKEL (reference sequence). V dropped 4 bases and J dropped 2; count of bases not matched to a gene: 7. This specimen was peripheral blood mononuclear cells (PBMCs), taken at new diagnosis, from a patient treated with antithyroid drugs. The sequence was obtained from a female donor with Graves disease. The V and J genes are TRBV3-1 and TRBJ1-3, with 8 positions matching TRBD1. For the CDR3, the DNA is TGTGCCAGCAGCCGCGGGGGACAGGCGACTGGAAACACCATATATTTT. Its protein product is CASSRGGQATGNTIYF.